The 8 T cell receptor beta chains given below trace back to one sample, sequenced in a study of T cells in localized non-small cell lung cancer. Assay: immunoSEQ multiplex PCR; the TCRdb copy retains only in-frame clones and omits some. Among around 70,000 clones listed, about 90% were seen once. Sequencing was performed on peripheral blood, taken before any cancer treatment. Every receptor here comes from a male donor aged 60 or over with stage III squamous cell lung carcinoma.

The rearrangement uses TRBV29-1 and TRBJ2-3, with D possibly TRBD1 on 7 matching bases. Looked up from germline, CDR1 is SQVTM and CDR2 is ANQGSEA. With 1 base removed from V and 4 bases from J, the gap between germline ends came to 12 bases. CDR3 size: 14 residues. CDR3 in amino acids: CSVEGGGGPDTQYF. DNA for the CDR3: TGCAGCGTTGAAGGTGGAGGGGGCCCAGATACGCAGTATTTT.

This chain joins TRBV11-2 and TRBJ1-4, with 7 bases matching TRBD1. The CDR3 length is 14 residues. Germline V gene lookup returns CDR1 SGHAT and CDR2 FQNNGV. The ends lost 5 bases at V and 7 bases at J; junction bases unmatched: 7. The CDR3 region is CASSIRQGGEKLFF. Written as DNA, the CDR3 is TGTGCCAGCAGCATTCGACAGGGCGGTGAAAAACTGTTTTTT. Supplemented by reference TRBV11-2 and TRBJ1-4, the full variable domain reads EAGVAQSPRYKIIEKRQSVAFWCNPISGHATLYWYQQILGQGPKLLIQFQNNGVVDDSQLPKDRFSAERLKGVDSTLKIQPAKLEDSAVYLCASSIRQGGEKLFFGSGTQLSVL.

The chain employs TRBV10-3 and TRBJ2-1; TRBD2 agrees at 16 bases. The junction had 12 bases not matched to a gene; V was cut back by 4 bases and J by 3 bases. There are 20 residues in the CDR3. Germline V CDR1 and CDR2: ENHRY, SYGVKD. In DNA, the CDR3 is TGTGCCATCAGTGTCTTGGGGACTAGCGGGGGGGCCAAGATCTACAATGAGCAGTTCTTC. The encoded protein is CAISVLGTSGGAKIYNEQFF.

Only one count was recorded for this clone. This chain connects TRBV5-4 to TRBJ1-2; D gene ambiguous. V was cut by 4 bases and J by 2 bases, with 15 bases left in between. CDR3 length: 15 residues. Germline assignment: CDR1 SGHNT and CDR2 YYREEE (reference sequence). CDR3 residues: CASSRSRGGNYGYTF. CDR3 DNA: TGTGCCAGCAGCCGATCTAGAGGCGGGAACTATGGCTACACCTTC.

This clone appeared once. CDR3 sequence (DNA): TGTGCCAGCAGGGCTGGGGCCAACGTCCTGACTTTC. Translated, it gives CASRAGANVLTF. The chain combines TRBV28 with TRBJ2-6; no clear D gene. The CDR3 sequence is 12 residues long. Germline V gene lookup returns CDR1 MDHEN and CDR2 SYDVKM. V lost 6 bases, J lost 2 bases, and 2 bases lay in between.

The rearrangement joins TRBV28 to TRBJ1-2, with D perhaps TRBD1 (5 bases). CDR1 and CDR2 (germline): MDHEN, SYDVKM. The length of the CDR3 is 15 residues. Trimming removed 0 bases from V and 2 bases from J, with 10 bases in between. CDR3 amino acids: CASSLWRGGNYGYTF. CDR3 in DNA: TGTGCCAGCAGTTTATGGAGGGGAGGGAACTATGGCTACACCTTC.

J is TRBJ1-5 and V is TRBV19, with unresolved D. CDR3 length: 16 residues. Germline values: CDR1 LNHDA, CDR2 SQIVND (reference sequence). The V gene lost 7 bases and the J gene lost 0 bases, with 16 bases spanning the gap. CDR3 coding DNA: TGTGCCAGTACTTGGCAGGTGACATATAGCAATCAGCCCCAGCATTTT. This codes for CASTWQVTYSNQPQHF.

In its sample, this clone was seen once. This chain joins TRBV9 and TRBJ1-1; no clear D gene. The CDR3 consists of 14 residues. In germline, CDR1 is SGDLS, CDR2 YYNGEE. V shed 0 bases and J shed 4 bases, with 10 bases lying between them. The CDR3 sequence is CASSVVGRGTEAFF. CDR3 DNA: TGTGCCAGCAGCGTAGTAGGGAGAGGCACTGAAGCTTTCTTT.